This T cell receptor beta chain is drawn from a study of cytomegalovirus exposure and HLA in healthy donors. Study-wide points: The likely explanation for a cluster of highly shared sequence variants was sequencing artifact. There were reportedly fewer N-insertions in an Asian-associated ancestry cluster than the approximately 630-donor mean, in a later analysis.

The junction had 7 bases not matched to a gene; V was cut back by 2 bases and J by 7 bases. The CDR3 contains 15 residues. The germline gives CDR1 SGHRS, CDR2 YFSETQ. Comment on this clone: Its cognate antigen is unknown.

Primers: 60 Vbeta forward and 13 Jbeta reverse. Sequenced by immunoSEQ multiplex PCR; TCRdb stores in-frame clones only, minus some. The sample consists of around 230,000 clones, roughly 87% of them appearing once. The chain is built from TRBV5-1 and TRBJ2-2; 8 bases agree with TRBD2. The clonotype comes from a man aged 35 to 55 in good health and CMV-seropositive. The sample was PBMCs. The CDR3 region has the DNA TGCGCCAGCAGCTTTACAGCGGGAGCCGGCGGGGAGCTGTTTTTT. Translated, it gives CASSFTAGAGGELFF.